The 26 T cell receptor beta chains in this list originate from one sample, sequenced in a study of T-cell memory formation after mild COVID-19. MiXCR, applied by TCRdb to the 5' RACE reads, yields one record per CDR3 protein. This table has approximately 560,000 distinct CDR3 sequences, roughly 17% appearing once. The sample comprised PBMCs or a T cell subset sorted from them (not recorded which). The receptors come from an adult woman who had mild COVID-19 (a few samples of this study predate the infection). Cell type and time point are not known.

This clonotype was seen only a few times. The chain employs TRBV7-2 and TRBJ2-7; D uncertain. Deletions cut 5 bases from V and 3 bases from J, with 11 bases between. This CDR3 has 13 residues. Germline V gives CDR1 SGHTA, CDR2 FQGNSA. CDR3 nucleotides: TGTGCCAGCAGCCAAAGGGCTGGCTACGAGCAGTACTTC. It is translated as CASSQRAGYEQYF.

The chain is built from TRBV9 and TRBJ1-5, with D possibly being TRBD1 (6 bases). The CDR3 sequence is 15 residues long. Germline V gene lookup returns CDR1 SGDLS and CDR2 YYNGEE. V lost 3 bases, J lost 7 bases, and 17 bases lay in between. CDR3 nucleotide sequence: TGTGCCAGCAGCGCATCCGGGACACCCAACCAGCCCCAGCATTTT. This codes for CASSASGTPNQPQHF.

This clonotype was seen a handful of times. The rearrangement uses TRBV4-2 and TRBJ2-7, with unresolved D. Trimming left V 2 bases short and J 1 base short, with 12 bases between. The CDR3 has 15 residues. Germline CDR1 reads LGHNA; CDR2 reads YNFKEQ. Here the CDR3 reads CASSQPGTSSYEQYF. In DNA form, the CDR3 reads TGTGCCAGCAGCCAACCGGGTACTTCATCCTACGAGCAGTACTTC.

This clonotype came up a few times. The rearrangement uses TRBV11-2 and TRBJ2-7; D tentatively fits TRBD1 or TRBD2 (5 bases each). Germline V gene lookup returns CDR1 SGHAT and CDR2 FQNNGV. V was clipped by 6 bases and J by 6 bases, with 12 bases between them. The CDR3 runs to 12 residues. CDR3 residues: CASRTLGAEQYF. CDR3 nucleotide sequence: TGTGCCAGCAGGACCCTCGGGGCCGAGCAGTACTTC. Drawing the rest from reference TRBV11-2 and TRBJ2-7, the complete variable domain is EAGVAQSPRYKIIEKRQSVAFWCNPISGHATLYWYQQILGQGPKLLIQFQNNGVVDDSQLPKDRFSAERLKGVDSTLKIQPAKLEDSAVYLCASRTLGAEQYFGPGTRLTVT.

This sequence joins TRBV6-2 or TRBV6-3 and TRBJ2-3; 9 positions match TRBD2. Germline CDR1 MNHEY, CDR2 SVGEGT. Losses at the gene ends were 4 bases for V and 4 bases for J; bases not matched to a gene: 6. CDR3 length: 15 amino acids. The DNA of the CDR3 is TGTGCCAGCAGTTGGACTAGCGTCGGGTCAGATACGCAGTATTTT. Translated: CASSWTSVGSDTQYF.

V gene TRBV7-9 combines with J gene TRBJ1-5; D unresolved. V was clipped by 0 bases and J by 11 bases, with 11 bases between them. The germline CDR1 and CDR2 sequences are SEHNR and FQNEAQ (reference sequence). The CDR3 covers 13 residues. In DNA, the CDR3 is TGTGCCAGCAGCTTAGCTGGGAGTTCCTCCCAGCATTTT. Translated: CASSLAGSSSQHF. Full variable domain (outside the CDR3, taken from reference TRBV7-9 and TRBJ1-5): DTGVSQNPRHKITKRGQNVTFRCDPISEHNRLYWYRQTLGQGPEFLTYFQNEAQLEKSRLLSDRFSAERPKGSFSTLEIQRTEQGDSAMYLCASSLAGSSSQHFGDGTRLSIL.

V gene TRBV6-6 combines with J gene TRBJ1-2; a possible D gene is TRBD1 (6 bases). Deletions cut 6 bases from V and 4 bases from J, with 12 bases between. The CDR3 is made up of 13 amino acids. Germline V CDR1 and CDR2: MNHNY, SVGAGI (reference sequence). The CDR3 DNA reads TGTGCCAGCAGAATCGGACAGATCTATGGCTACACCTTC. As protein: CASRIGQIYGYTF.

The CDR3 nucleotides read TGTGCCATCAGTGGGCTAGCGGGGGCCCCCTACGAGCAGTACTTC. Its translation is CAISGLAGAPYEQYF. This chain joins TRBV10-3 and TRBJ2-7, with TRBD2 matching 10 bases. V trimming: 4 bases; J trimming: 2 bases; junction bases outside the gene matches: 5. CDR1 and CDR2 (germline): ENHRY, SYGVKD. This CDR3 has 15 amino acids.

This clonotype was seen more than once but under ten times. J is TRBJ2-1 and V is TRBV10-3; D ambiguous. Germline V gene sequence: CDR1 ENHRY, CDR2 SYGVKD. The CDR3 spans 13 residues. V dropped 4 bases and J dropped 8 bases, with 12 bases sitting between them. DNA of the CDR3: TGTGCCATCAGTGGCGTTTCTAAGGATGAGCAGTTCTTC. It specifies CAISGVSKDEQFF.

This clonotype was found a few times. The chain uses TRBV7-3 and TRBJ2-1, with D hard to call. Germline V gene lookup returns CDR1 SGHTA and CDR2 FQGTGA. Trimming removed 5 bases at V and 6 bases at J, with 11 bases between. The CDR3 covers 13 residues. DNA for the CDR3: TGTGCCAGCAGCCCCTCCCCGGTCAATGAGCAGTTCTTC. As protein: CASSPSPVNEQFF.

This clonotype has more than one count but fewer than ten. This chain joins TRBV5-1 and TRBJ1-2, with D possibly being TRBD1 (6 bases). This CDR3 is built from 15 residues. V was clipped by 0 bases and J by 2 bases, with 11 bases between them. CDR1 and CDR2 (germline): SGHRS, YFSETQ. CDR3 in amino acids: CASSLDIGGNYGYTF. The DNA for the CDR3 is TGCGCCAGCAGCTTGGATATAGGGGGGAACTATGGCTACACCTTC.

This clonotype was picked up a small number of times. The gene calls are TRBV24-1 and TRBJ2-7; D ambiguous. With 6 bases removed from V and 6 bases from J, the gap between germline ends came to 8 bases. CDR3 size: 11 residues. The germline CDR1 and CDR2 sequences are KGHDR and SFDVKD. Here the CDR3 DNA reads TGTGCCACCAGTCTCCACGGCGAGCAGTACTTC. It codes for CATSLHGEQYF.

This clonotype was recorded a few times. V usage is TRBV5-1 and J usage is TRBJ1-1, with D possibly matching TRBD1 (6 bases). This CDR3 contains 13 residues. Trimming shortened V by 4 bases and J by 5 bases, and 12 bases separated the two germline ends. Germline V gene data show CDR1 as SGHRS and CDR2 as YFSETQ. CDR3 in DNA: TGCGCCAGCAGCCTAAACACAGGGACTGAAGCTTTCTTT. Amino acid sequence: CASSLNTGTEAFF.

The table lists this clonotype with many counts. The J gene is TRBJ2-2, the V gene TRBV27, with D perhaps given as TRBD1 or TRBD2 (6 bases each). Trimming left V 2 bases short and J 4 bases short, with 11 bases between. Germline V gene lookup returns CDR1 MNHEY and CDR2 SMNVEV (reference sequence). This CDR3 spans 15 amino acids. CDR3 sequence reads: CASSLAGGLTGELFF. In nucleotides, the CDR3 is TGTGCCAGCAGTTTAGCCGGGGGCCTCACCGGGGAGCTGTTTTTT.

V and J are TRBV2 and TRBJ2-5; 8 bases agree with TRBD2. J lost 4 bases, V lost 3 bases, and 4 bases had no gene match. Germline CDR1 is SNHLY and CDR2 is FYNNEI. This CDR3 spans 14 amino acids. Written as DNA, the CDR3 is TGTGCCAGCAGTGACCCGGGACTAGGAGAGACCCAGTACTTC. Its translation: CASSDPGLGETQYF.

This clonotype has a handful of counts. V and J are TRBV10-3 and TRBJ2-2, with D tentatively TRBD2 (6 bases). Trimming took off 0 bases at V and 2 bases at J, with 16 bases between the two ends. Germline values: CDR1 ENHRY, CDR2 SYGVKD. CDR3 length: 18 residues. DNA of the CDR3: TGTGCCATCAGTGAGTCGAAGTTTCGCGGGGACAACACCGGGGAGCTGTTTTTT. As protein: CAISESKFRGDNTGELFF.

The chain uses TRBV6-6 and TRBJ2-7; no clear D gene. Germline V gene lookup returns CDR1 MNHNY and CDR2 SVGAGI (reference sequence). The CDR3 has 13 amino acids. Trimming cost V 8 bases and J 3 bases, with 14 bases left between them. The CDR3 DNA reads TGTGCCAGCCGGATTTGGGTAAACTACGAGCAGTACTTC. It is translated as CASRIWVNYEQYF.

CDR3 nucleotide sequence: TGCAGTCCTCGGGGTGGCACAGATACGCAGTATTTT. It yields the protein CSPRGGTDTQYF. The genes are TRBV20-1 and TRBJ2-3; D is possibly TRBD2 (5 bases). The CDR3 extends over 12 amino acids. V lost 8 bases, J lost 1 base, and 10 bases lay in between. CDR1 and CDR2 from the germline V gene are DFQATT and SNEGSKA (reference sequence).

This clonotype has only a few counts. The V call is TRBV5-1, the J call TRBJ1-2; D remains unclear. V was trimmed by 0 bases and J by 8 bases, leaving 11 bases between them. This CDR3 contains 13 residues. Germline CDR1 and CDR2: SGHRS and YFSETQ. CDR3 protein: CASSLGAGWGYTF. The CDR3 DNA is TGCGCCAGCAGCTTGGGCGCTGGTTGGGGCTACACCTTC.

This clonotype showed up just a few times. The CDR3 here is CASSLRQGVANEQYF. CDR3 in DNA: TGTGCCAGCAGCCTCCGACAGGGGGTGGCCAACGAGCAGTACTTC. The chain links TRBV14 to TRBJ2-7; 9 bases align to TRBD1. The CDR3 contains 15 residues. V shed 4 bases, J shed 5 bases, and the junction held 9 bases outside the gene matches. The germline gives CDR1 SGHDN, CDR2 FVKESK.

This clonotype was observed a few times. This rearrangement joins TRBV7-9 to TRBJ2-7; D possibly uses TRBD1 or TRBD2 (5 bases each). From germline, CDR1 is SEHNR and CDR2 FQNEAQ (reference sequence). Trimming stripped 6 bases from V and 3 bases from J, with 21 bases between. The CDR3 length is 16 residues. CDR3 amino acids: CASSPDVGEKVYEQYF. The CDR3 coding sequence is TGTGCCAGCAGTCCCGACGTAGGGGAGAAGGTCTACGAGCAGTACTTC. Using reference TRBV7-9 and TRBJ2-7 for the parts outside the CDR3, the full variable domain is DTGVSQNPRHKITKRGQNVTFRCDPISEHNRLYWYRQTLGQGPEFLTYFQNEAQLEKSRLLSDRFSAERPKGSFSTLEIQRTEQGDSAMYLCASSPDVGEKVYEQYFGPGTRLTVT.

The chain uses TRBV29-1 and TRBJ2-1; a weak D match, TRBD2 (6 bases). The CDR3 totals 15 residues. The V gene's germline CDR1 is SQVTM and CDR2 ANQGSEA. Deletions cut 0 bases from V and 3 bases from J, with 12 bases between. The CDR3 protein is CSVEDGGGIYNEQFF. CDR3 nucleotides: TGCAGCGTTGAAGATGGAGGCGGGATCTACAATGAGCAGTTCTTC.

The chain employs TRBV7-9 and TRBJ2-1; D ambiguous. Germline CDR1 SEHNR, CDR2 FQNEAQ (reference sequence). The CDR3 extends over 13 amino acids. Trimming left V 1 base short and J 8 bases short, with 9 bases between. The CDR3 region is CASSLVAAHEQFF. DNA of the CDR3: TGTGCCAGCAGCTTAGTGGCAGCACATGAGCAGTTCTTC.

This clonotype was picked up many times. The chain combines TRBV5-1 with TRBJ2-2; maybe TRBD2 (5 bases). V lost 3 bases and J lost 2, with 14 bases in between. The CDR3 length is 16 residues. Germline V gene lookup returns CDR1 SGHRS and CDR2 YFSETQ. The CDR3 DNA reads TGCGCCAGCAGCTCCCGGAGAGGACTTAACACCGGGGAGCTGTTTTTT. This sequence encodes CASSSRRGLNTGELFF.

In its sample, this clonotype was seen a few times. The V call is TRBV14, the J call TRBJ2-5; TRBD1 agrees at 7 bases. Germline V CDR1 and CDR2: SGHDN, FVKESK. CDR3 length: 15 residues. With 1 base clipped from V and 2 bases from J, the junction kept 4 bases outside the gene matches. For the CDR3, the DNA is TGTGCCAGCAGCCAAGGGGACAGCCTGCAAGAGACCCAGTACTTC. Protein sequence: CASSQGDSLQETQYF.

This clonotype was counted many times. The genes are TRBV7-6 and TRBJ2-2; a possible D gene is TRBD2 (5 bases). This CDR3 is 14 amino acids long. Germline V gene data show CDR1 as SGHVS and CDR2 as FNYEAQ. V was cut by 1 base and J by 6 bases, with 9 bases left in between. The CDR3 protein is CASSLGGLAGELFF. The CDR3 DNA reads TGTGCCAGCAGCTTAGGAGGGCTGGCCGGGGAGCTGTTTTTT.